This TCR beta chain was identified in a study of response to subunit inactivated influenza vaccine. This clonotype turned up a few times. Germline CDR1 reads KGHSH; CDR2 reads LQKENI. The CDR3 is 15 residues long. V shed 0 bases and J shed 0 bases, with 9 bases lying between them. In TCRdb, the RT-PCR reads were re-called with MiXCR into one record per CDR3 protein. Of just under 550,000 distinct CDR3 sequences detected, around 21% appear once; the ten largest clones hold around 2.8%. The same data also went into a second study, on T cells expressing NK-cell markers. That report notes: The TCR beta cDNA came from 5'RACE template switching with UMIs.

V gene TRBV18 combines with J gene TRBJ2-7; D gene ambiguous. This specimen consisted of CD4+ T cells sorted from PBMCs, obtained 11 to 12 days after vaccination. This TCR derives from a man aged 50-60 years who received an inactivated influenza vaccine. The CDR3 is CASSPPVVSSYEQYF. The CDR3 nucleotides read TGTGCCAGCTCACCACCGGTAGTGAGCTCCTACGAGCAGTACTTC.